These T cell receptor beta chains were read from a single sample in a study of cytotoxic CD8 clonotypes in ibrutinib-treated CLL. Profiled with immunoSEQ multiplex PCR; TCRdb holds only in-frame clones, not every one. The table records 160,000 or so clones, around nine tenths of them present only once. Source: PBMCs, taken at disease progression, from a patient treated with ibrutinib. The receptors originated from a human donor with chronic lymphocytic leukemia. Both conserved end residues are part of each CDR3. A D gene is named only where the DNA matches it firmly. Size tells how often a clone was seen (once, few, many) or the class of an expanded clone, and some rows leave it out.

>-|TRBV6-5|TRBD1|TRBJ2-7
CASRHGQVHEQYF
TGTGCCAGCAGACACGGACAGGTCCACGAGCAGTACTTC
>-|TRBV19|TRBD1|TRBJ2-5
CASSEGQSLQETQYF
TGTGCCAGTAGTGAGGGACAGTCTCTTCAAGAGACCCAGTACTTC
>-|TRBV28|-|TRBJ1-5
CASSSTGVSNQPQHF
TGTGCCAGCAGTTCCACAGGTGTAAGTAATCAGCCCCAGCATTTT
>-|TRBV18|TRBD1|TRBJ2-2
CASSPKQGYTGELFF
TGTGCCAGCTCACCAAAACAGGGGTACACCGGGGAGCTGTTTTTT
>-|TRBV6-5|-|TRBJ1-2
CASSYGESFGYTF
TGTGCCAGCAGTTACGGGGAATCGTTCGGCTACACCTTC
>once|TRBV10-1|TRBD2|TRBJ2-3
CASSEPGLAGPTDTQYF
TGCGCCAGCAGTGAGCCAGGACTAGCGGGACCTACAGATACGCAGTATTTT
>-|TRBV6-1|-|TRBJ1-1
CASSIKQGGVGEAFF
TGTGCCAGCAGTATAAAACAGGGTGGTGTAGGTGAAGCTTTCTTT
>-|TRBV28|-|TRBJ1-5
CASSLVIGGQPQHF
TGTGCCAGCAGTTTAGTCATAGGCGGTCAGCCCCAGCATTTT
>-|TRBV18|TRBD1|TRBJ2-2
CASSPKRDRKNTGELFF
TGTGCCAGCTCACCGAAGAGGGACAGGAAGAACACCGGGGAGCTGTTTTTT
>few|TRBV5-6|-|TRBJ1-3
CASSLRTAGNTIYF
TGTGCCAGCAGCTTGCGGACAGCTGGAAACACCATATATTTT
>-|TRBV11-3|-|TRBJ1-3
CASSLETYSGNTIYF
TGTGCCAGCAGCTTAGAGACCTACTCTGGAAACACCATATATTTT
>-|TRBV7-9|TRBD1|TRBJ2-7
CASSRRPQGMSYEQYF
TGTGCCAGCAGCCGGAGACCACAGGGGATGTCCTACGAGCAGTACTTC
>-|TRBV7-2|TRBD1|TRBJ1-1
CASSAQPGQGGTNTEAFF
TGTGCCAGCAGCGCCCAACCTGGACAGGGAGGGACGAACACTGAAGCTTTCTTT
>-|TRBV10-3|TRBD2|TRBJ2-7
CAISVGTSGSQGSYEQYF
TGTGCCATCAGTGTGGGGACTAGCGGGAGTCAAGGGTCATACGAGCAGTACTTC
>-|TRBV11-3|-|TRBJ2-1
CASSSTPRESNEQFF
TGTGCCAGCAGCTCCACCCCCAGAGAGTCAAATGAGCAGTTCTTC
>-|TRBV27|TRBD2|TRBJ2-1
CASSLKSRTSGSSANEQFF
TGTGCCAGCAGTTTAAAGTCACGTACTAGCGGGAGTAGTGCCAATGAGCAGTTCTTC
>once|TRBV19|TRBD2|TRBJ2-7
CASRGRLAGVNEQYF
TGTGCCAGTAGAGGCAGACTAGCGGGAGTCAACGAGCAGTACTTC
>-|TRBV18|TRBD1|TRBJ2-7
CASSPSGSGTGGLLSYEQYF
TGTGCCAGCTCACCATCAGGCAGCGGGACAGGGGGTTTACTTAGCTACGAGCAGTACTTC
>-|TRBV4-1|-|TRBJ1-3
CASSRAGTGPSGNTIYF
TGCGCCAGCAGCCGGGCCGGAACGGGTCCCTCTGGAAACACCATATATTTT
>-|TRBV10-3|TRBD1|TRBJ1-1
CAIRTGWNTEAFF
TGTGCCATTAGGACAGGGTGGAACACTGAAGCTTTCTTT
>-|TRBV5-4|TRBD1|TRBJ2-7
CASSAPGQGAHEQYF
TGTGCCAGCAGCGCCCCGGGACAGGGGGCCCACGAGCAGTACTTC
>-|TRBV5-1|TRBD1|TRBJ2-1
CASITGQGSTDEQFF
TGCGCCAGCATAACGGGACAGGGATCGACCGATGAGCAGTTCTTC
>-|TRBV29-1|TRBD1|TRBJ2-4
CSVEDQGQRAKNIQYF
TGCAGCGTTGAAGACCAGGGACAGCGAGCCAAAAACATTCAGTACTTC
>-|TRBV15|-|TRBJ1-1
CATSRVGGTEAFF
TGTGCCACCAGCAGAGTTGGGGGCACTGAAGCTTTCTTT
>-|TRBV19|TRBD2|TRBJ2-5
CASSIRGTSGRPGETQYF
TGTGCCAGTAGTATACGTGGCACTAGCGGGAGGCCTGGTGAGACCCAGTACTTC
>-|TRBV4-2|TRBD2|TRBJ2-5
CASSQAVAGGLVETQYF
TGTGCCAGCAGCCAAGCGGTAGCGGGAGGGCTGGTTGAGACCCAGTACTTC
>-|TRBV6-1|-|TRBJ1-2
CASRRNKEPFYGYTF
TGTGCCAGCAGGAGGAACAAAGAACCGTTTTATGGCTACACCTTC
>-|TRBV18|-|TRBJ2-1
CASSLTGTHYNEQFF
TGTGCCAGCTCACTTACCGGGACTCACTACAATGAGCAGTTCTTC
>-|TRBV5-1|TRBD1|TRBJ2-2
CASSLAGAQGAGGTGELFF
TGCGCCAGCAGCTTGGCCGGGGCACAGGGGGCAGGCGGCACCGGGGAGCTGTTTTTT
>-|TRBV29-1|TRBD2|TRBJ2-2
CSVSGTSATGELFF
TGCAGCGTTTCCGGGACTAGCGCCACCGGGGAGCTGTTTTTT
>-|TRBV27|-|TRBJ2-7
CASRGVSYEQYF
TGTGCCAGCAGGGGGGTCTCCTACGAGCAGTACTTC
>-|TRBV25-1|-|TRBJ2-7
CASRANYEQYF
TGTGCCAGCAGGGCAAACTACGAGCAGTACTTC
>-|TRBV15|TRBD2|TRBJ2-7
CATSGQRLAGGPIWGPEQYF
TGTGCCACCAGCGGCCAAAGACTAGCGGGAGGGCCAATTTGGGGCCCGGAGCAGTACTTC
>-|TRBV7-9|-|TRBJ2-7
CASSSLEENEQYF
TGTGCCAGCAGCTCCCTGGAGGAAAACGAGCAGTACTTC
>-|TRBV10-1|-|TRBJ2-1
CASSESRVGATYNEQFF
TGCGCCAGCAGTGAGTCTCGGGTGGGTGCTACCTACAATGAGCAGTTCTTC
>many|TRBV5-1|TRBD2|TRBJ2-7
CASSLKLAGAYEQYF
TGCGCCAGCAGCTTGAAGCTAGCGGGAGCCTACGAGCAGTACTTC
>-|TRBV5-6|-|TRBJ2-5
CASSPQGWGTQYF
TGTGCCAGCAGCCCACAGGGTTGGGGGACCCAGTACTTC
>-|TRBV9|TRBD2|TRBJ2-2
CASSTQLAGNTGELFF
TGTGCCAGCAGCACACAGCTAGCGGGGAACACCGGGGAGCTGTTTTTT
>-|TRBV11-2|-|TRBJ2-7
CASSDTGTKGAYEQYF
TGTGCCAGCAGCGACACCGGGACTAAGGGGGCCTACGAGCAGTACTTC
>few|TRBV6-5|-|TRBJ1-1
CASTVWVGTEAFF
TGTGCCAGCACTGTATGGGTGGGCACTGAAGCTTTCTTT
>-|TRBV7-9|-|TRBJ2-1
CASSSWTFNNEQFF
TGTGCCAGCAGCTCCTGGACGTTCAACAATGAGCAGTTCTTC
>few|TRBV25-1|-|TRBJ2-2
CASSVRGRGGDTGELFF
TGTGCCAGCAGCGTCCGGGGCAGGGGGGGAGACACCGGGGAGCTGTTTTTT
>-|TRBV11-2|-|TRBJ2-7
CASMGLRIYEQYF
TGTGCCAGCATGGGACTTCGGATCTACGAGCAGTACTTC
>-|TRBV29-1|TRBD1|TRBJ2-3
CSVDPPQTGGTDTQYF
TGCAGCGTTGATCCCCCTCAGACAGGGGGCACAGATACGCAGTATTTT
>-|TRBV5-1|TRBD1|TRBJ2-5
CASSSPGQGETQYF
TGCGCCAGCAGCTCCCCCGGACAGGGAGAGACCCAGTACTTC
>-|TRBV25-1|-|TRBJ1-1
CASSSRILAGTEAFF
TGTGCCAGCAGCAGCCGAATTCTGGCAGGTACTGAAGCTTTCTTT
>-|TRBV7-3|TRBD2|TRBJ2-1
CASSLRANFGTSGRAYHNEQFF
TGTGCCAGCAGCTTACGCGCTAACTTTGGGACTAGCGGGAGGGCGTACCACAATGAGCAGTTCTTC